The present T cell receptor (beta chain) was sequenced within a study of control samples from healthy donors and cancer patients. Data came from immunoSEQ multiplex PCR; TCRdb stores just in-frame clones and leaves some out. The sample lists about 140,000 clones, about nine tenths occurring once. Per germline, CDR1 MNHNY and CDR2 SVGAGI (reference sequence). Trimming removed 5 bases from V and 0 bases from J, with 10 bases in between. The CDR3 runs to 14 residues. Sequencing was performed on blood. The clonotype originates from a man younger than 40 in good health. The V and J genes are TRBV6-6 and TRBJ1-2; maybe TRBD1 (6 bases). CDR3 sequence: CASSPTGANYGYTF. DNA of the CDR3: TGTGCCAGCAGTCCGACAGGAGCTAACTATGGCTACACCTTC.